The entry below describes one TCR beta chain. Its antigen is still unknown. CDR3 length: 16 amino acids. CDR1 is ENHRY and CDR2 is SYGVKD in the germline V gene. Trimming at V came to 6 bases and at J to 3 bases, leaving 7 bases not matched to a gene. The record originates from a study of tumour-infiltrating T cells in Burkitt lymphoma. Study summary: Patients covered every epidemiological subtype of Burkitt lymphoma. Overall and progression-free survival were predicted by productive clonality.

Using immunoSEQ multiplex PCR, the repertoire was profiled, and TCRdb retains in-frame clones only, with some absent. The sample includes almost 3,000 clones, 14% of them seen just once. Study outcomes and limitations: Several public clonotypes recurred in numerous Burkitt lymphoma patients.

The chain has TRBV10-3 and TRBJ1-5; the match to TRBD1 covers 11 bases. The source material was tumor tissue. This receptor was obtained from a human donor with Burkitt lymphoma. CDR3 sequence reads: CAIRDGQGALNQPQHF. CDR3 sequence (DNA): TGTGCCATCAGGGATGGACAGGGGGCTCTCAATCAGCCCCAGCATTTT.